The source of this TCR beta chain is a study of blood T cell dynamics during melanoma immunotherapy. Time point here: week 3, after first cycle of checkpoint inhibitor. Clones were read by immunoSEQ multiplex PCR, and TCRdb kept only the in-frame ones, dropping some. This repertoire shows over 15,000 clones, 70% to 90% found once; its top ten account for roughly 7.2%. The CDR3 is made up of 13 amino acids. V gave up 2 bases and J gave up 4 bases; unmatched junction bases: 2. Germline CDR1 and CDR2: GTSNPN and SVGIG (reference sequence). Sample: blood, taken from a patient treated with checkpoint blockade. The chain links TRBV30 to TRBJ2-3, with 8 nucleotides matching TRBD1. The receptor was isolated from a human donor with melanoma. CDR3 region: CAWSTGGSDTQYF. CDR3 bases: TGTGCCTGGAGTACAGGGGGTTCAGATACGCAGTATTTT.